The 17 T cell receptor beta chains listed next were all sequenced from one sample in a study of cytomegalovirus exposure and HLA in healthy donors (dated by TCRdb to the late 2010s). The library was built by means of the immunoSEQ multiplex PCR assay. For the multiplex PCR, a mixture combining 60 forward primers for TCR Vbeta segments and 13 reverse primers for TCR Jbeta segments was used. Drawn from immuneACCESS, this table holds only the in-frame rearrangements with V and J called that TCRdb kept. Clones are partly lost; checked studies trace under half to an unresolved V gene and leave the rest unexplained. Across this sample there are 250,000 to 300,000 clones, with about nine tenths seen only once. About 1.7% of the sample goes to the ten largest clones. The material sequenced was PBMCs. Source of these receptors: a girl aged 2 to 9 in good health and CMV-seronegative.

The rearrangement links TRBV7-2 to TRBJ2-5; the D gene is possibly TRBD2 (6 bases). V gave up 5 bases and J gave up 1 base, with 11 bases separating them. This CDR3 region has 14 residues. Germline V gene sequence: CDR1 SGHTA, CDR2 FQGNSA. The CDR3, as DNA: TGTGCCAGCAGCCCGCGGGGAGTCCAAGAGACCCAGTACTTC. This sequence encodes CASSPRGVQETQYF.

The chain recombines TRBV29-1 with TRBJ1-2; no definite D call. The V end was cut by 6 bases, the J end by 6 bases, with 11 bases between. Germline CDR1 SQVTM, CDR2 ANQGSEA. The CDR3 consists of 11 residues. CDR3 bases: TGCAGCGTGCTGGGTCGGGATGGCTACACCTTC. This translates into CSVLGRDGYTF.

J is TRBJ2-3 and V is TRBV2; D is unresolved. CDR3 length: 12 residues. From germline, CDR1 is SNHLY and CDR2 FYNNEI. V dropped 8 bases and J dropped 2 bases, with 8 bases sitting between them. The CDR3 region is CASLTVTDTQYF. The CDR3 region has the DNA TGTGCCAGCTTGACTGTCACAGATACGCAGTATTTT.

V and J are TRBV7-9 and TRBJ1-2; 7 bases agree with TRBD1. In germline, CDR1 is SEHNR, CDR2 FQNEAQ (reference sequence). The CDR3 is 14 residues long. The V segment lost 5 bases and the J segment 7 bases; nucleotides outside the gene matches: 10. This chain's CDR3 is CASSPPDREFGYTF. CDR3 coding DNA: TGTGCCAGCAGCCCACCAGACAGGGAGTTTGGCTACACCTTC. Variable domain in full (rest from reference TRBV7-9 and TRBJ1-2): DTGVSQNPRHKITKRGQNVTFRCDPISEHNRLYWYRQTLGQGPEFLTYFQNEAQLEKSRLLSDRFSAERPKGSFSTLEIQRTEQGDSAMYLCASSPPDREFGYTFGSGTRLTVV.

The chain employs TRBV4-1 and TRBJ1-2; weak D call: TRBD1 (5 bases). V lost 4 bases, J lost 14 bases, and 23 bases lay in between. The V gene's germline CDR1 is MGHRA and CDR2 YSYEKL. The CDR3 consists of 14 residues. The CDR3 spells CASSPPVGLWLRTF. The CDR3 DNA reads TGCGCCAGCAGCCCACCTGTGGGACTTTGGTTGAGAACCTTC.

The rearrangement joins TRBV10-2 to TRBJ2-7; perhaps TRBD2 as D (6 bases). With 7 bases removed from V and 2 bases from J, the gap between germline ends came to 21 bases. Per the germline V gene, CDR1 is WSHSY and CDR2 is SAAADI. This CDR3 is built from 16 residues. The CDR3 DNA reads as TGCGCCAGCACCCCATATGGGGGTAGCGGAACCTACGAGCAGTACTTC. Translated: CASTPYGGSGTYEQYF.

This clone was observed once. The same CDR3 also results from other DNA sequences found in this sample. The chain carries TRBV7-9 and TRBJ2-3; a weak D match, TRBD1 (5 bases). V lost 1 base, J lost 0 bases, and 8 bases lay in between. Per the germline V gene, CDR1 is SEHNR and CDR2 is FQNEAQ (reference sequence). There are 15 residues in the CDR3. CDR3 sequence (DNA): TGTGCCAGCAGCTTAGGCGACAGTAGCACAGATACGCAGTATTTT. Protein product: CASSLGDSSTDTQYF.

This clone is a singleton in its sample. This chain joins TRBV5-4 and TRBJ2-7; 7 nucleotides align to TRBD2. The CDR3 length is 13 residues. V lost 4 bases, J lost 5 bases, and 6 bases stayed unmatched. The V gene's germline CDR1 is SGHNT and CDR2 YYREEE (reference sequence). CDR3 in DNA: TGTGCCAGCAGCCTATTTGGGGGGGACGAGCAGTACTTC. Translation: CASSLFGGDEQYF.

The CDR3 DNA is TGTGCCAGCAGGGGGGCATGGCAGAACACAGATACGCAGTATTTT. Translated: CASRGAWQNTDTQYF. The rearrangement joins TRBV11-2 to TRBJ2-3, with D maybe TRBD1 (6 bases). Germline V lookup: CDR1 SGHAT, CDR2 FQNNGV. CDR3 length: 15 amino acids. V was cut by 6 bases and J by 2 bases, with 15 bases left in between. The whole variable domain, remainder taken from reference TRBV11-2 and TRBJ2-3, is EAGVAQSPRYKIIEKRQSVAFWCNPISGHATLYWYQQILGQGPKLLIQFQNNGVVDDSQLPKDRFSAERLKGVDSTLKIQPAKLEDSAVYLCASRGAWQNTDTQYFGPGTRLTVL.

The chain joins TRBV27 to TRBJ2-7; 8 bases line up with TRBD1. The CDR3 has 14 amino acids. Per germline, CDR1 MNHEY and CDR2 SMNVEV (reference sequence). V lost 6 bases and J lost 5; bases outside the gene matches: 9. The CDR3 sequence: CASRPPGQVDEQYF. In nucleotides, the CDR3 is TGTGCCAGCAGACCTCCGGGACAGGTAGACGAGCAGTACTTC.

The genes are TRBV4-1 and TRBJ2-1; D gene unclear. This CDR3 spans 14 amino acids. The V gene's germline CDR1 is MGHRA and CDR2 YSYEKL. The germline V and J ends were trimmed by 1 base and 4 bases, with 8 bases remaining between them. Written as DNA, the CDR3 is TGCGCCAGCAGCCAAGTCGGGTCTTACAATGAGCAGTTCTTC. Protein product: CASSQVGSYNEQFF.

This sequence joins TRBV14 and TRBJ1-4; the match to TRBD1 covers 10 bases. Per the germline V gene, CDR1 is SGHDN and CDR2 is FVKESK. The trim removed 3 bases at V and 3 bases at J, leaving 4 bases unmatched. CDR3 length equals 16 residues. CDR3 residues: CASSQTGGMANEKLFF. Written as DNA, the CDR3 is TGTGCCAGCAGCCAGACAGGGGGCATGGCTAATGAAAAACTGTTTTTT. The full variable domain, rest sourced from reference TRBV14 and TRBJ1-4, is EAGVTQFPSHSVIEKGQTVTLRCDPISGHDNLYWYRRVMGKEIKFLLHFVKESKQDESGMPNNRFLAERTGGTYSTLKVQPAELEDSGVYFCASSQTGGMANEKLFFGSGTQLSVL.

The chain combines TRBV7-2 with TRBJ2-7; weak D call: TRBD2 (6 bases). The CDR3 spans 15 residues. Germline assignment: CDR1 SGHTA and CDR2 FQGNSA. The germline V and J ends were trimmed by 5 bases and 2 bases, with 16 bases remaining between them. Written as DNA, the CDR3 is TGTGCCAGCAGCCCCGGGGTAGCGGTAACCTACGAGCAGTACTTC. It specifies CASSPGVAVTYEQYF.

The CDR3 coding sequence is TGTGCCTGGAGTGTAAAGTACAGGGGGCATAATGAAAAACTGTTTTTT. Translating gives CAWSVKYRGHNEKLFF. The chain employs TRBV30 and TRBJ1-4, with TRBD1 matching over 9 bases. There are 16 residues in the CDR3. V lost 0 bases, J lost 4 bases, and 6 bases stayed unmatched. Per germline, CDR1 GTSNPN and CDR2 SVGIG (reference sequence).

The CDR3 loop reads CAIGGAAGNTIYF. CDR3 nucleotides: TGTGCCATTGGGGGGGCTGCTGGAAACACCATATATTTT. J is TRBJ1-3 and V is TRBV10-3; TRBD1 might be the D (6 bases). The germline gives CDR1 ENHRY, CDR2 SYGVKD. V was clipped by 9 bases and J by 2 bases, with 11 bases between them. The CDR3 sequence is 13 residues long.

The rearrangement uses TRBV6-1 and TRBJ1-3; 7 nucleotides line up with TRBD1. The CDR3 spans 15 residues. From germline, CDR1 is MNHNS and CDR2 SASEGT. After removal of 7 bases from V and 2 bases from J, the junction contained 8 bases not matched to a gene. This CDR3 is CASTFDRAAGNTIYF. The CDR3 DNA is TGTGCCAGCACTTTTGACAGGGCAGCTGGAAACACCATATATTTT.

This clone was counted once. The V call is TRBV29-1, the J call TRBJ1-2, with unresolved D. The CDR3 has 13 amino acids. V lost 3 bases to trimming and J lost 4 bases, with 12 bases between them. The germline CDR1 and CDR2 sequences are SQVTM and ANQGSEA. CDR3 coding DNA: TGCAGCGTTGACGGTGAGAGCGGCTATGGCTACACCTTC. It encodes CSVDGESGYGYTF.